This T cell receptor beta chain was identified during a study of shared clonotypes between healthy human individuals. This CDR3 region has 14 residues. The V segment lost 5 bases and the J segment 5 bases; nucleotides outside the gene matches: 5. In germline, CDR1 is SGHTA, CDR2 FQGNSA. Measured with immunoSEQ multiplex PCR; TCRdb has only the in-frame clones, and not every one. The sample consists of fewer than 700,000 clones, roughly 79% of them appearing once. Genomic DNA for unsorted samples, which was extracted with the QIAamp DNA Blood Mini kit, came from 81 million or so PBMCs. The clonotype was recovered from a middle-aged woman in good health. Some clones in this sample may be carry-over from other donors' samples. The specimen sequenced was PBMCs. This chain links TRBV7-2 with TRBJ2-7; TRBD2 aligns across 11 bases. DNA of the CDR3: TGTGCCAGCAGCAATAGCGGGAGGGCGGACGAGCAGTACTTC. Translating it yields CASSNSGRADEQYF.